The 28 T cell receptor beta chains below were found in one sample sequenced in a study of blood T cell repertoires in COVID-19. TCRdb's copy holds only in-frame clones and misses some; the assay was immunoSEQ multiplex PCR. Of some 250,000 clones listed, approximately 85% are singletons. Sequencing used peripheral blood. These receptors were obtained from an elderly man with acute or convalescent COVID-19.

This chain links TRBV2 with TRBJ1-1; 7 bases fit TRBD1. Germline trimming cut 10 bases from V and 4 bases from J; bases unmatched to any gene: 12. Germline V gene sequence: CDR1 SNHLY, CDR2 FYNNEI. This CDR3 has 14 amino acids. CDR3: CATWAGGWSTEAFF. The CDR3 nucleotides read TGTGCCACCTGGGCAGGGGGGTGGAGCACTGAAGCTTTCTTT.

J is TRBJ1-1 and V is TRBV6-4; tentative D call: TRBD1 (5 bases). The germline V and J ends were trimmed by 6 bases and 4 bases, with 21 bases remaining between them. This CDR3 region has 16 residues. The germline gives CDR1 MRHNA, CDR2 SNTAGT. CDR3 loop: CASSPRGGGLVTEAFF. CDR3 nucleotide sequence: TGTGCCAGCAGCCCCCGCGGGGGGGGACTGGTCACTGAAGCTTTCTTT.

The V and J genes are TRBV28 and TRBJ1-5; maybe TRBD1 (6 bases). V gave up 1 base and J gave up 1 base, with 20 bases separating them. Germline V gene sequence: CDR1 MDHEN, CDR2 SYDVKM. This CDR3 has 19 residues. CDR3 nucleotide sequence: TGTGCCAGCAGTTTATCCCTAATGACAGGCAGGTTAAGCAATCAGCCCCAGCATTTT. It translates to CASSLSLMTGRLSNQPQHF.

The J gene is TRBJ2-1, the V gene TRBV29-1; 7 bases are shared with TRBD2. Germline V gene lookup returns CDR1 SQVTM and CDR2 ANQGSEA. J lost 10 bases, V lost 6 bases, and 3 bases had no gene match. The length of the CDR3 is 10 residues. The chain's CDR3 is CSVRLAEQFF. DNA for the CDR3: TGCAGCGTCCGACTAGCCGAGCAGTTCTTC.

The genes are TRBV4-2 and TRBJ2-7, with D possibly being TRBD2 (5 bases). The CDR3 sequence is 13 residues long. Germline assignment: CDR1 LGHNA and CDR2 YNFKEQ. With 3 bases removed from V and 3 bases from J, the gap between germline ends came to 9 bases. CDR3 protein: CASSQELGYEQYF. The CDR3 nucleotides read TGTGCCAGCAGCCAGGAACTAGGCTACGAGCAGTACTTC.

The chain carries TRBV29-1 and TRBJ2-5; 10 positions match TRBD2. CDR3 length equals 12 residues. V shed 6 bases, J shed 5 bases, and the junction held 3 bases outside the gene matches. Looked up from germline, CDR1 is SQVTM and CDR2 is ANQGSEA. The CDR3 coding sequence is TGCAGCGTGGGACTAGCGCATGAGACCCAGTACTTC. This codes for CSVGLAHETQYF.

J is TRBJ2-3 and V is TRBV19; D uncertain. Germline lookup yields CDR1 LNHDA and CDR2 SQIVND (reference sequence). There are 13 residues in the CDR3. V dropped 1 base and J dropped 2 bases, with 4 bases sitting between them. CDR3 DNA sequence: TGTGCCAGTAGTATAGGGCCCACAGATACGCAGTATTTT. This codes for CASSIGPTDTQYF.

DNA of the CDR3: TGTGCCAGCTCACCACGGGGAAGAGGGATAGTATCCGGGGAGCTGTTTTTT. Its translation: CASSPRGRGIVSGELFF. The rearrangement joins TRBV18 to TRBJ2-2; possible D gene TRBD2, 5 bases. With 1 base removed from V and 6 bases from J, the gap between germline ends came to 18 bases. Germline V gene sequence: CDR1 KGHSH, CDR2 LQKENI. This CDR3 contains 17 residues.

CDR3 DNA: TGTGCCAGCAGTTTACGACGGGCGAACACCGGGGAGCTGTTTTTT. Its translation is CASSLRRANTGELFF. The chain joins TRBV6-2 or TRBV6-3 to TRBJ2-2; the D is unclear. This CDR3 spans 15 amino acids. Trimming removed 4 bases from V and 0 bases from J, with 9 bases in between. Germline V lookup: CDR1 MNHEY, CDR2 SVGEGT.

The chain is built from TRBV19 and TRBJ2-2; possibly TRBD2 for D (5 bases). V gave up 6 bases and J gave up 2 bases, with 10 bases separating them. The CDR3 totals 14 residues. CDR1 and CDR2 from the germline V gene are LNHDA and SQIVND (reference sequence). The CDR3 region is CASSTAANTGELFF. In DNA form, the CDR3 reads TGTGCCAGTAGCACAGCGGCTAACACCGGGGAGCTGTTTTTT.

The V gene is TRBV11-3, the J gene TRBJ2-7, with 8 bases that match TRBD1. From germline, CDR1 is SGHNT and CDR2 YENEEA. CDR3 length equals 16 residues. The V and J ends lost 5 bases and 3 bases, in that order; junction bases with no gene match: 12. The CDR3 coding sequence is TGTGCCAGCAGCCCCGGGACAGGCACACAGAACTACGAGCAGTACTTC. Residues: CASSPGTGTQNYEQYF.

Only one count was recorded for this clone. The chain recombines TRBV3-1 (or the pseudogene TRBV3-2) with TRBJ2-3; 7 bases are a match to TRBD2. From germline, CDR1 is LGHDT and CDR2 YNNKEL (reference sequence). J lost 3 bases, V lost 4 bases, and 10 bases had no gene match. The CDR3 has 16 residues. The CDR3 coding sequence is TGTGCCAGCAGCCTCGGGACGGGAGGCTGGACAGATACGCAGTATTTT. It yields the protein CASSLGTGGWTDTQYF.

The V call is TRBV3-1 (or the pseudogene TRBV3-2), the J call TRBJ2-7, with D possibly TRBD2 on 6 matching bases. This CDR3 is 14 amino acids long. V lost 5 bases and J lost 3, with 14 bases in between. CDR1 LGHDT and CDR2 YNNKEL come from the germline V gene (reference sequence). As DNA, the CDR3 is TGTGCCAGCAGCGGGGCGGGACTTAACTACGAGCAGTACTTC. It specifies CASSGAGLNYEQYF.

The J gene is TRBJ2-2, the V gene TRBV7-8; tentatively, D is TRBD1 (6 bases). Germline V lookup: CDR1 SGHVS, CDR2 FQNEAQ. CDR3 length: 14 residues. V was cut by 7 bases and J by 1 base, with 10 bases left in between. The CDR3 loop is CASIETGNTGELFF. The CDR3 DNA is TGTGCCAGCATAGAGACAGGGAACACCGGGGAGCTGTTTTTT.

The V gene is TRBV13, the J gene TRBJ1-1; 11 nucleotides line up with TRBD1. CDR3 length: 12 residues. V lost 2 bases, J lost 11 bases, and 1 base stayed unmatched. Germline V gene sequence: CDR1 PRHDT, CDR2 FYEKMQ (reference sequence). Written as DNA, the CDR3 is TGTGCCAGCAGCTTAAGGGACAGGGGGGCTTTCTTT. It specifies CASSLRDRGAFF. Full variable domain (rest looked up from reference TRBV13 and TRBJ1-1): AAGVIQSPRHLIKEKRETATLKCYPIPRHDTVYWYQQGPGQDPQFLISFYEKMQSDKGSIPDRFSAQQFSDYHSELNMSSLELGDSALYFCASSLRDRGAFFGQGTRLTVV.

This clone was observed a few times. The V and J genes are TRBV3-1 (or the pseudogene TRBV3-2) and TRBJ2-2; maybe TRBD1 (5 bases). This CDR3 is 15 amino acids long. Trimming shortened V by 0 bases and J by 6 bases, and 11 bases separated the two germline ends. The germline gives CDR1 LGHDT, CDR2 YNNKEL (reference sequence). The CDR3 here is CASSQDQTRAGELFF. CDR3 nucleotides: TGTGCCAGCAGCCAAGATCAGACCAGGGCCGGGGAGCTGTTTTTT.

The V and J genes are TRBV19 and TRBJ2-1; D may be TRBD2 (5 bases). This CDR3 spans 14 amino acids. V lost 7 bases to trimming and J lost 3 bases, with 13 bases between them. CDR1 LNHDA and CDR2 SQIVND come from the germline V gene (reference sequence). As DNA, the CDR3 is TGTGCCAGTAAAGTTGAGCGGTTCTACAATGAGCAGTTCTTC. This codes for CASKVERFYNEQFF.

The chain carries TRBV3-1 (or the pseudogene TRBV3-2) and TRBJ2-3, with 9 bases matching TRBD2. The germline V gene has CDR1 LGHDT and CDR2 YNNKEL (reference sequence). Losses at the gene ends were 6 bases for V and 3 bases for J; bases not matched to a gene: 4. This CDR3 is 14 amino acids long. Written as DNA, the CDR3 is TGTGCCAGCAGGCAGACTAGCGGTACAGATACGCAGTATTTT. The encoded protein is CASRQTSGTDTQYF.

This rearrangement joins TRBV28 to TRBJ1-2; 10 bases align to TRBD1. This CDR3 spans 14 amino acids. Germline assignment: CDR1 MDHEN and CDR2 SYDVKM. V dropped 5 bases and J dropped 9; count of bases not matched to a gene: 9. Here the CDR3 reads CASSQQPGQGSYTF. The CDR3 DNA sequence: TGTGCCAGCAGTCAGCAACCGGGACAGGGGAGCTACACCTTC.

The rearrangement links TRBV5-1 to TRBJ2-5, with 9 bases matching TRBD1. The CDR3 extends over 13 amino acids. Unmatched junction bases numbered 7, after V lost 4 bases and J lost 9 bases. Germline CDR1 SGHRS, CDR2 YFSETQ. The CDR3 loop reads CASSAGQGRPQYF. The CDR3 DNA reads TGCGCCAGCAGCGCCGGACAGGGGAGGCCCCAGTACTTC.

The chain carries TRBV19 and TRBJ1-4; unclear D gene. This CDR3 is 12 amino acids long. Germline V gene lookup returns CDR1 LNHDA and CDR2 SQIVND (reference sequence). The V end lost 10 bases, the J end lost 14 bases, and 20 bases lay between the germline ends. In nucleotides, the CDR3 is TGTGCCACCTCGGACGGGAGAAAAGGTCTGTTTTTT. Translated, it gives CATSDGRKGLFF.

V usage is TRBV28 and J usage is TRBJ1-4; 7 nucleotides align to TRBD1. Germline-derived CDR1 and CDR2 are MDHEN and SYDVKM. The CDR3 loop spans 14 amino acids. V was clipped by 6 bases and J by 7 bases; unmatched bases: 8. The CDR3 nucleotides are TGTGCCAGCAGGCTACCGGGACAGCTTGAAAAACTGTTTTTT. It codes for CASRLPGQLEKLFF.

The chain couples TRBV6-2 or TRBV6-3 to TRBJ2-5; D remains unclear. This CDR3 comprises 13 residues. Per the germline V gene, CDR1 is MNHEY and CDR2 is SVGEGT. Trimming took 5 bases from V and 0 from J, leaving 7 bases between them. The CDR3 coding sequence is TGTGCCAGCAGTCTCCCGTACCAAGAGACCCAGTACTTC. It encodes CASSLPYQETQYF.

This chain uses TRBV3-1 (or the pseudogene TRBV3-2) with TRBJ2-5; D remains unclear. The CDR3 length is 13 residues. CDR1 LGHDT and CDR2 YNNKEL come from the germline V gene (reference sequence). Trimming cost V 1 base and J 7 bases, with 10 bases left between them. Here the CDR3 reads CASSQGLSGTQYF. The CDR3 DNA reads as TGTGCCAGCAGCCAAGGTCTCTCGGGGACCCAGTACTTC.

The chain combines TRBV28 with TRBJ1-2; possible D gene TRBD1, 6 bases. With 5 bases removed from V and 6 bases from J, the gap between germline ends came to 16 bases. CDR3 length equals 14 residues. Germline V lookup: CDR1 MDHEN, CDR2 SYDVKM. This CDR3 is CASSLGTYGNGYTF. CDR3 nucleotides: TGTGCCAGCAGTCTTGGGACATACGGAAATGGCTACACCTTC.

The rearrangement uses TRBV12-5 and TRBJ1-6, with D maybe TRBD1 (6 bases). Between the trimmed V and J ends, which lost 2 bases and 6 bases, there was a span of 14 bases. CDR3 size: 16 residues. The germline CDR1 and CDR2 sequences are LGHNT and FRNRAP. This CDR3 is CASGLIRQALNSPLHF. The CDR3 DNA reads as TGTGCTAGTGGTTTGATCAGACAGGCGCTTAATTCACCCCTCCACTTT. The whole variable domain, remainder taken from reference TRBV12-5 and TRBJ1-6, is DARVTQTPRHKVTEMGQEVTMRCQPILGHNTVFWYRQTMMQGLELLAYFRNRAPLDDSGMPKDRFSAEMPDATLATLKIQPSEPRDSAVYFCASGLIRQALNSPLHFGNGTRLTVT.

The chain is built from TRBV2 and TRBJ2-3; 12 positions match TRBD2. With V trimmed by 9 bases and J by 5 bases, 6 bases remained unmatched. Germline loops: CDR1 SNHLY, CDR2 FYNNEI. This CDR3 is 14 amino acids long. In DNA form, the CDR3 reads TGTGCCAGTTCTAGCGGGAGGGAGTTAGATACGCAGTATTTT. Its translation is CASSSGRELDTQYF.

The CDR3: CASSPSSGTGQPQHF. For the CDR3, the DNA is TGTGCCAGCTCACCATCGTCAGGAACAGGTCAGCCCCAGCATTTT. The rearrangement uses TRBV18 and TRBJ1-5; D possibly corresponds to TRBD1 (5 bases). CDR1 is KGHSH and CDR2 is LQKENI in the germline V gene. This CDR3 comprises 15 residues. The V gene lost 2 bases and the J gene lost 6 bases, with 14 bases spanning the gap.